This TCR beta chain stems from a study of blood T cells in healthy people across ages. Study context: The capture of about one barcoded beta molecule per two T cells was achieved by template switching. Study outcomes and limitations: More naive CD4+ cells and higher diversity were found in long-lived than in aged donors. Because donor CMV status was unknown, expanded clonotype changes were possibly confounded.

The CDR3 length is 15 residues. Germline-derived CDR1 and CDR2 are MGHRA and YSYEKL. With V trimmed by 3 bases and J by 0 bases, 4 bases remained unmatched. This clonotype was picked up many times. Its cognate antigen is unknown. A sample-barcoded 5' primer and a J-beta primer mix were used in a second PCR of roughly 6 to 11 cycles. With 12 random nucleotides, a template-switch adaptor tagged each individual cDNA molecule. TCRdb independently ran MiXCR on the 5' RACE reads; one entry per CDR3 protein. The sample consists of roughly 680,000 distinct CDR3 sequences, over 40% of them appearing once. Sequenced material: blood. The receptor was derived from a woman aged 80 or over in good health. The genes are TRBV4-1 and TRBJ2-5, with 7 positions matching TRBD1. The CDR3 region is CASSHPDRNQETQYF. Here the CDR3 DNA reads TGCGCCAGCAGCCATCCGGACAGGAACCAAGAGACCCAGTACTTC.